This TCR beta chain is from a study of blood T cell repertoires in COVID-19. Germline CDR1 MNHEY, CDR2 SVGEGT. The CDR3 consists of 14 residues. Trimming removed 6 bases from V and 1 base from J, with 10 bases in between. Data came from immunoSEQ multiplex PCR; TCRdb stores just in-frame clones and leaves some out. The repertoire holds some 180,000 clones, roughly 91% seen once, with approximately 5% in the top ten. The sequence derives from a man aged 18 to 29 with COVID-19, enrolled during active disease. V usage is TRBV6-2 or TRBV6-3 and J usage is TRBJ1-5; D not resolved. Sequencing was performed on peripheral blood. The CDR3 region is CASSDGGSNQPQHF. The CDR3 DNA reads TGTGCCAGCAGCGACGGCGGAAGCAATCAGCCCCAGCATTTT.